This TCR beta chain originates from a study of T cells in localized non-small cell lung cancer (dated by TCRdb to 2020 to 2022). For the wider study: The study analyzed T cell repertoires of 236 early-stage NSCLC patients, comparing tumors and uninvolved tumor-adjacent lungs. The cohort was made up of 200 to 250 treatment-naive NSCLC patients whose localized lung tumors had been resected. The mean age of the NSCLC patients was just over 65 years, with 130 or so men and about a hundred women. Paper-wide results and their limitations: Higher T cell density in blood was associated with longer overall survival, whereas higher clonality in adjacent lung was associated with shorter survival. Of the top 100 tumor clones, a median of roughly 53 were detected in paired uninvolved adjacent lung; 28 were also among that lung's top 100. Uninvolved tumor-adjacent lung showed the highest T cell clonality, higher than tumor, which suggests more focused antigenic responses in the adjacent lung. Because multi-region sequencing of the tumors was not done, intratumor heterogeneity could not be ruled out. Since the design was exploratory, TCR variables were selected using unadjusted p-values with no false-discovery rate correction.

This clone is a singleton in its sample. No antigen is known for it. There are no base qualities to consult, and no much larger clone falls within one base. TCR beta CDR3 regions were sequenced from DNA using the immunoSEQ Assay. The original methods were these. To compute T cell density, TCR beta template counts were normalized to usable DNA, which was estimated by amplifying housekeeping genes. Richness was estimated using the preseqR package, with extrapolation to 400,000 templates for PBMC samples and to 120,000 templates for tissue samples. Clonality was calculated as one minus Pielou's evenness. To identify tissue-enriched TCRs, differential abundance testing was run on productive amino-acid clonotypes with a minimum total count of 5 and an alpha of 0.1. The Jaccard Index and the Morisita Overlap Index were used to measure how much the repertoires overlapped between compartments. GLIPH grouped TCR beta CDR3s together with public tetramer-defined viral CDR3s, and a viral motif had to include at least three viral sequences and show V-gene enrichment. TCRdb holds this immuneACCESS table with in-frame rearrangements only. Some clones are missing; in checked studies, unresolved V genes explain under half, and the rest has no known cause. V and J calls and clone size are copied from that table; D and trimming were computed from the DNA. Across this sample there are 25,000 to 35,000 clones, with less than 95% seen only once. In total, the top ten clones hold about 1.1% of the sample.

At diagnosis, tumor, uninvolved tumor-adjacent lung and peripheral blood were collected and then preserved as a mix of FFPE and fresh-frozen material. Blood samples were analyzed as peripheral blood mononuclear cells for TCR repertoire profiling. V is cut by 2 bases and J by 0 bases, and the space between the germline ends is 13 bases. CDR1 and CDR2, per the germline V gene, are SGHDT and YYEEEE. The CDR3 measures 16 amino acids from cysteine to phenylalanine. Only the CDR3 portion is preserved as DNA: 48 bases, with reading frame beginning at the first base. The source was peripheral blood, collected before any cancer treatment. The rearranged segments are TRBV5-6 and TRBJ2-3; a tentative D call is TRBD1 (6 bases match). This sequence was found in a woman aged 40-70 years with stage I lung adenocarcinoma. The CDR3 sequence is CASSFTGTRSTDTQYF. The DNA sequence follows: TGTGCCAGCAGCTTCACCGGGACAAGAAGCACAGATACGCAGTATTTT.